Described below is a single T cell receptor beta chain sequence and its context. Its antigen is not identified. The junction had 0 bases not matched to a gene; V was cut back by 6 bases and J by 5 bases. CDR3 size: 12 residues. Germline assignment: CDR1 SGHDN and CDR2 FVKESK. The source of the sample is a study of regulatory dendritic cells for organ transplantation. TCRdb keeps only in-frame clones here, not all; method: immunoSEQ multiplex PCR. The sample carries 15,000 to 20,000 clones, roughly 80% recorded once. CFSE-labeled sorted T cells met regulatory or mature dendritic cells for 4 to 6 days. This clonotype was obtained from a human donor in good health. The sample was memory CD4+ T cells from blood cultured with regulatory dendritic cells. The subset denotes: CD45RO+ memory T cells. J is TRBJ1-1 and V is TRBV14, with 10 positions matching TRBD1. This CDR3 is CASRDRGTEAFF. CDR3 DNA: TGTGCCAGCAGGGACAGGGGGACTGAAGCTTTCTTT.